Listed below are T cell receptor beta chains from one sample, sequenced in a study of molecular identifiers for immune sequencing clone quantification. TCRdb re-called the PCR reads with MiXCR, one entry per CDR3 protein. Seen here are over 600,000 distinct CDR3 sequences, around 20% observed once, and the top ten hold 0.75% to 0.95%. Sequenced input: naive CD8+ T cells from blood, with Jurkat cell RNA spiked in. Receptors were obtained from a human donor in good health. Some libraries in this study had Jurkat cell RNA spiked in. Both conserved end residues are part of each CDR3. D genes are given only for firm matches. Not all rows give a size; the values are once, few, many and, for expanded clones, a class.

clone_size	d_call	j_call	v_call	cdr3_aa	cdr3_nt
few	NA	TRBJ1-2	TRBV7-9	CASSPRASYGYTF	TGTGCCAGCAGCCCGAGGGCGTCGTATGGCTACACCTTC
many	NA	TRBJ2-7	TRBV12-5	CASGPRDRPPAYEQYF	TGTGCTAGTGGTCCGCGGGACCGACCCCCTGCCTACGAGCAGTACTTC
many	TRBD1	TRBJ1-5	TRBV3-1	CASSPSRPGQANQPQHF	TGTGCCAGCAGCCCTTCACGCCCGGGACAGGCCAATCAGCCCCAGCATTTT
few	TRBD2	TRBJ2-3	TRBV24-1	CATSVGLAGGDHTDTQYF	TGTGCCACCAGTGTGGGACTAGCGGGAGGAGACCACACAGATACGCAGTATTTT
many	NA	TRBJ2-7	TRBV12-3/TRBV12-4	CASSDRSEEQYF	TGTGCCAGCAGCGACAGGAGTGAAGAGCAGTACTTC
NA	TRBD1	TRBJ1-5	TRBV19	CASSMGQGGNQPQHF	TGTGCCAGTAGTATGGGGCAGGGGGGCAATCAGCCCCAGCATTTT
few	TRBD2	TRBJ2-7	TRBV11-2	CASSSDGLVWGVNF	TGTGCCAGCAGCTCGGACGGACTAGTCTGGGGCGTAAACTTC
many	NA	TRBJ2-7	TRBV20-1	CSAERVGEQYF	TGCAGTGCCGAGAGGGTAGGCGAGCAGTACTTC
few	TRBD1	TRBJ2-2	TRBV12-3/TRBV12-4	CASRPTGGNTGELFF	TGTGCCAGCAGACCTACAGGGGGCAACACCGGGGAGCTGTTTTTT
many	NA	TRBJ2-7	TRBV5-1	CASSLVPSESSYEQYF	TGCGCCAGCAGCTTGGTTCCTAGCGAAAGCTCCTACGAGCAGTACTTC
NA	NA	TRBJ1-1	TRBV19	CASSNSGMNAEAFF	TGTGCCAGTAGTAATTCAGGAATGAACGCTGAAGCTTTCTTT
many	NA	TRBJ1-1	TRBV7-6	CASSLAEGAEAFF	TGTGCCAGCAGCTTAGCGGAAGGGGCTGAAGCTTTCTTT
NA	TRBD2	TRBJ2-7	TRBV9	CASSGLADFYEQYF	TGTGCCAGCAGCGGACTAGCGGACTTCTACGAGCAGTACTTC
NA	TRBD1	TRBJ2-7	TRBV29-1	CSALTGTANYEQYF	TGCAGCGCCCTGACCGGGACAGCTAACTACGAGCAGTACTTC
many	NA	TRBJ2-5	TRBV5-1	CASSSRRYQETQYF	TGCGCCAGCAGCTCGAGACGGTACCAAGAGACCCAGTACTTC
many	NA	TRBJ2-7	TRBV28	CASSPGFFEQYF	TGTGCCAGCAGCCCAGGATTTTTCGAGCAGTACTTC
many	NA	TRBJ2-5	TRBV7-6	CASSLESPTYQETQYF	TGTGCCAGCAGCTTAGAAAGTCCAACCTACCAAGAGACCCAGTACTTC
many	NA	TRBJ2-7	TRBV6-1	CASSDGWGSYEQYF	TGTGCCAGCAGTGACGGATGGGGAAGTTACGAGCAGTACTTC
many	TRBD2	TRBJ2-3	TRBV7-9	CASSSLAGDDTQYF	TGTGCCAGCAGCTCACTAGCGGGAGACGATACGCAGTATTTT
NA	NA	TRBJ1-1	TRBV28	CASSSTPTGNTEAFF	TGTGCCAGCAGTTCTACTCCGACAGGGAACACTGAAGCTTTCTTT
once	NA	TRBJ2-7	TRBV6-2/TRBV6-3	CASSYDRTSLLEQYF	TGTGCCAGCAGTTACGACAGGACTAGTCTGCTCGAGCAGTACTTC
NA	NA	TRBJ2-5	TRBV28	CASSFGGSEAQYF	TGTGCCAGCTCTTTCGGGGGTTCGGAGGCCCAGTACTTC
NA	NA	TRBJ1-2	TRBV7-8	CASSFRAASDHNYGYTF	TGTGCCAGCAGCTTTAGGGCCGCCTCAGACCATAACTATGGCTACACCTTC
many	NA	TRBJ2-3	TRBV28	CASGLPDSGPFSSTDTQYF	TGTGCCAGCGGCCTACCGGACTCAGGCCCCTTCTCTAGCACAGATACGCAGTATTTT
many	NA	TRBJ2-3	TRBV9	CASSPVRGASTDTQYF	TGTGCCAGCAGCCCCGTGCGAGGGGCTAGCACAGATACGCAGTATTTT
NA	NA	TRBJ2-1	TRBV9	CASSVEGGGVSSYNEQFF	TGTGCCAGCAGCGTAGAGGGAGGTGGGGTTAGCTCCTACAATGAGCAGTTCTTC
few	NA	TRBJ2-2	TRBV7-9	CASSPPGGELFF	TGTGCCAGCAGCCCCCCGGGGGGGGAGCTGTTTTTT
many	NA	TRBJ2-3	TRBV9	CASSVAQATDTQYF	TGTGCCAGCAGCGTAGCACAGGCCACAGATACGCAGTATTTT
many	NA	TRBJ1-2	TRBV3-1	CASSPPPGIRTNYGYTF	TGTGCCAGCAGCCCGCCCCCTGGGATTCGAACTAACTATGGCTACACCTTC
NA	NA	TRBJ2-7	TRBV30	CARSVGPHRTYEQYF	TGTGCCCGGAGTGTAGGCCCGCACAGGACCTACGAGCAGTACTTC
many	NA	TRBJ2-7	TRBV19	CASSMFTGSEQYF	TGTGCCAGTAGTATGTTCACAGGGTCCGAGCAGTACTTC
many	NA	TRBJ2-2	TRBV19	CASSIYFGELFF	TGTGCCAGTAGTATCTATTTCGGGGAGCTGTTTTTT
few	TRBD2	TRBJ2-1	TRBV27	CASSLLETSHNEQFF	TGTGCCAGCAGTTTATTGGAGACTAGCCATAATGAGCAGTTCTTC